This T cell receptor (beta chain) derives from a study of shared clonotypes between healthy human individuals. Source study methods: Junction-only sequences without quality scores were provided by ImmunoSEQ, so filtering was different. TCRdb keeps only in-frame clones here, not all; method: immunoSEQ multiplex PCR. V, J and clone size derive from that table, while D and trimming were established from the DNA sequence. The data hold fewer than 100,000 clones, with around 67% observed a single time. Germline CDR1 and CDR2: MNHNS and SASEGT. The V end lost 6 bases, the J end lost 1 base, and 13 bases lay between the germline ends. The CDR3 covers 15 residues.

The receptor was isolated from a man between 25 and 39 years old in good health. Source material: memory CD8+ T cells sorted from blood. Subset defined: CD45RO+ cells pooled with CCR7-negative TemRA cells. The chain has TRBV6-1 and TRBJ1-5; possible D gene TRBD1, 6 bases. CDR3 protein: CASSYRVGSNQPQHF. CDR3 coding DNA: TGTGCCAGCAGCTACAGGGTTGGAAGCAATCAGCCCCAGCATTTT.